Listed here are 11 T cell receptor beta chains from one sample, sequenced in a study of radiation and T cells in renal cell carcinoma. Time point of the sample: blood 4 weeks post-SBRT, at nephrectomy. Stated treatment: 15 Gy SBRT to primary tumor, nephrectomy 4 weeks later. Using immunoSEQ multiplex PCR, the repertoire was profiled, and TCRdb retains in-frame clones only, with some absent. The sample contains fewer than 200,000 clones, about nine tenths of which appear only once. The source material was blood, sampled from a patient whose treatment included radiotherapy and nephrectomy. The receptors shown here come from a woman in her forties or fifties with renal cell carcinoma.

This rearrangement joins TRBV19 to TRBJ1-5; possibly TRBD1 for D (6 bases). V dropped 7 bases and J dropped 2 bases, with 21 bases sitting between them. Germline assignment: CDR1 LNHDA and CDR2 SQIVND (reference sequence). The CDR3 has 17 amino acids. The CDR3 loop is CASMGGQALVGNQPQHF. The CDR3 bases are TGTGCCAGTATGGGGGGGCAGGCGTTGGTTGGCAATCAGCCCCAGCATTTT.

This chain uses TRBV6-6 with TRBJ1-1, with TRBD1 identical over 10 bases. The ends lost 2 bases at V and 4 bases at J; junction bases unmatched: 4. The CDR3 extends over 15 amino acids. Germline V lookup: CDR1 MNHNY, CDR2 SVGAGI (reference sequence). The CDR3 DNA follows: TGTGCCAGCAGTTACCACGGGACAGGGGCCACTGAAGCTTTCTTT. Protein sequence: CASSYHGTGATEAFF.

The chain uses TRBV7-2 and TRBJ1-3; possible D gene TRBD1, 5 bases. The CDR3 has 14 amino acids. Germline CDR1 is SGHTA and CDR2 is FQGNSA. V was pared by 2 bases and J by 5 bases, with 10 bases between. In nucleotides, the CDR3 is TGTGCCAGCAGCTTACAAGGGGACCGAAACACCATATATTTT. Protein: CASSLQGDRNTIYF.

The chain is built from TRBV6-1 and TRBJ1-2; unclear D gene. V was cut by 1 base and J by 0 bases, with 6 bases left in between. CDR1 MNHNS and CDR2 SASEGT come from the germline V gene. CDR3 length equals 14 residues. The CDR3 loop reads CASSEEIANYGYTF. DNA of the CDR3: TGTGCCAGCAGTGAAGAAATTGCTAACTATGGCTACACCTTC.

The rearrangement uses TRBV7-6 and TRBJ2-7; D unresolved. The germline V gene has CDR1 SGHVS and CDR2 FNYEAQ. Trimming took off 1 base at V and 1 base at J, with 5 bases between the two ends. CDR3 length equals 13 residues. For the CDR3, the DNA is TGTGCCAGCAGCTTAGGTCTTTCCTACGAGCAGTACTTC. Translated: CASSLGLSYEQYF.

CDR3 region: CASTVSFRDSYGYTF. DNA of the CDR3: TGTGCCAGCACCGTATCTTTCCGGGACAGCTATGGCTACACCTTC. V and J are TRBV28 and TRBJ1-2; 7 bases are shared with TRBD1. The CDR3 runs to 15 residues. V gave up 7 bases and J gave up 4 bases; unmatched junction bases: 12. CDR1 is MDHEN, CDR2 SYDVKM, per germline.

The chain combines TRBV10-3 with TRBJ2-5; 10 bases are shared with TRBD1. With V trimmed by 4 bases and J by 0 bases, 5 bases remained unmatched. The CDR3 loop spans 16 amino acids. CDR1 and CDR2 (germline): ENHRY, SYGVKD. The CDR3 coding sequence is TGTGCCATCAGTGGGGGGACAGGGGAGTACCAAGAGACCCAGTACTTC. It codes for CAISGGTGEYQETQYF.

This chain links TRBV9 with TRBJ1-1; perhaps TRBD1 as D (5 bases). With 2 bases removed from V and 3 bases from J, the gap between germline ends came to 11 bases. CDR3 size: 14 residues. Germline values: CDR1 SGDLS, CDR2 YYNGEE. Written as DNA, the CDR3 is TGTGCCAGCAGCGTTATAGACAGCCACACTGAAGCTTTCTTT. Amino acid sequence: CASSVIDSHTEAFF.

This chain links TRBV19 with TRBJ1-5; D gene unclear. Trimming shortened V by 3 bases and J by 9 bases, and 12 bases separated the two germline ends. Per the germline V gene, CDR1 is LNHDA and CDR2 is SQIVND (reference sequence). This CDR3 region has 13 residues. CDR3 in amino acids: CASSMFGPRPQHF. Here the CDR3 DNA reads TGTGCCAGTAGTATGTTCGGTCCCCGGCCCCAGCATTTT.

The chain uses TRBV4-3 and TRBJ2-6; no firm D call. Trimming left V 0 bases short and J 7 bases short, with 13 bases between. The CDR3 is made up of 16 amino acids. Germline CDR1 LGHNA, CDR2 YSLEER. CDR3 sequence reads: CASSQERNTVANVLTF. CDR3 sequence (DNA): TGCGCCAGCAGCCAAGAGAGGAATACAGTTGCCAACGTCCTGACTTTC.

This clone was observed a single time. The CDR3, as DNA: TGTGCCACCATGACAGGGGCGACCGGCTACACCTTC. It specifies CATMTGATGYTF. The rearrangement links TRBV15 to TRBJ1-2, with 8 bases fitting TRBD1. This CDR3 has 12 amino acids. CDR1 and CDR2 (germline): LNHNV, YYDKDF (reference sequence). Trimming at V came to 7 bases and at J to 8 bases, leaving 6 bases not matched to a gene.